This T cell receptor beta chain was observed in a study of shared clonotypes between healthy human individuals. Overall study: The composition of the donors was a couple of women and a few men aged 18 to 49.

The CDR3 totals 16 residues. Overall study results and limits: It was anticipated that sequencing depth would influence how many clonotypes donors shared.

Under the authors' procedure: Owing to the provision of junction-only sequences devoid of quality scores by immunoSEQ, filtering differed. The repertoire was sequenced with immunoSEQ multiplex PCR; TCRdb's copy has only in-frame clones and lacks some. The DNA gave D and trimming, while V, J and clone size come from that table. The sample has 2 million to 2.5 million clones, 95% seen once. Remarks on this clone: Its antigen is currently unknown.

Sequenced input: naive CD4+ T cells sorted from blood. As for subset: CD45RA+ positively selected. The source is a man between 18 and 35 years old in good health. This sequence joins TRBV12-2 and TRBJ2-4; TRBD2 is the table's D call and was not checked against the DNA. TRBV12-2 is reported as a pseudogene. Here the CDR3 reads CASRSTGRTAGFIQYF. CDR3 in DNA: TGTGCAAGTCGCTCCACAGGTAGGACAGCGGGGTTCATTCAGTACTTC.